A single sample gave rise to the 23 T cell receptor beta chains below, sequenced in a study of T cells in Graves' hyperthyroidism and ophthalmopathy. Amplification yielded TCR beta CDR3 regions, with RNA transcripts as the source. Researchers ran a first-round RT-PCR on the TCR CDR3 using the HTBI primer set. TCRdb analysed the multiplex PCR reads with MiXCR anew, one entry per CDR3 protein. The sample has about 380,000 distinct CDR3 sequences; roughly 14% are singletons. The sequenced sample was blood. These receptor sequences come from a man younger than 45 with Graves' hyperthyroidism that later progressed to Graves' ophthalmopathy.

In its sample, this clonotype was seen many times. This chain links TRBV12-3 or TRBV12-4 with TRBJ1-5, with no clear D. The CDR3 totals 14 residues. V dropped 2 bases and J dropped 5 bases, with 10 bases sitting between them. This CDR3 reads CASSLSPGHQPQHF. Written as DNA, the CDR3 is TGTGCCAGCAGTTTATCCCCAGGCCATCAGCCCCAGCATTTT.

This clonotype has more than one count but fewer than ten. The chain couples TRBV12-3 or TRBV12-4 to TRBJ1-1; 7 nucleotides align to TRBD1. This CDR3 has 14 amino acids. Losses at the gene ends were 6 bases for V and 3 bases for J; bases not matched to a gene: 7. The CDR3 DNA follows: TGTGCCAGCAGACTCGCAGGGGGTCACACTGAAGCTTTCTTT. This sequence encodes CASRLAGGHTEAFF.

This clonotype was recorded a few times. The V and J genes are TRBV5-1 and TRBJ2-1; a possible D gene is TRBD2 (5 bases). The V and J ends lost 3 bases and 7 bases respectively, with 17 bases between them. Germline V gene lookup returns CDR1 SGHRS and CDR2 YFSETQ. CDR3 size: 15 residues. The CDR3 DNA reads as TGCGCCAGCAGCTCCTCTACGGGATTCGCTAATGAGCAGTTCTTC. Translating gives CASSSSTGFANEQFF.

This clonotype has ten or more counts. This chain connects TRBV6-1 to TRBJ2-3; 8 bases agree with TRBD2. The CDR3 loop spans 16 amino acids. The ends lost 6 bases at V and 0 bases at J; junction bases unmatched: 8. Germline CDR1 and CDR2: MNHNS and SASEGT. CDR3 DNA: TGTGCCAGCAGACGACTAGCGAGAACTAGCACAGATACGCAGTATTTT. This sequence encodes CASRRLARTSTDTQYF.

The chain couples TRBV29-1 to TRBJ2-3, with 13 bases lining up with TRBD2. This CDR3 comprises 18 residues. CDR1 and CDR2 from the germline V gene are SQVTM and ANQGSEA. V was pared by 1 base and J by 0 bases, with 7 bases of the junction left unmatched. This CDR3 is CSVEGRTSGGPSTDTQYF. As DNA, the CDR3 is TGCAGCGTTGAAGGTAGGACTAGCGGGGGCCCTAGCACAGATACGCAGTATTTT.

This clonotype has just a few counts. The chain joins TRBV30 to TRBJ2-2; no definite D call. The CDR3 runs to 12 residues. Germline V gene lookup returns CDR1 GTSNPN and CDR2 SVGIG (reference sequence). Trimming removed 2 bases at V and 2 bases at J, with 3 bases between. This chain's CDR3 is CAWSFNTGELFF. CDR3 in DNA: TGTGCCTGGAGTTTCAACACCGGGGAGCTGTTTTTT. The variable domain in full, completed from reference TRBV30 and TRBJ2-2, reads SQTIHQWPATLVQPVGSPLSLECTVEGTSNPNLYWYRQAAGRGLQLLFYSVGIGQISSEVPQNLSASRPQDRQFILSSKKLLLSDSGFYLCAWSFNTGELFFGEGSRLTVL.

The CDR3 loop is CASSPRRTVYEQYF. CDR3 nucleotides: TGTGCCAGCAGCCCGCGAAGAACAGTCTACGAGCAGTACTTC. This chain joins TRBV14 and TRBJ2-7; no reliable D call. The V gene's germline CDR1 is SGHDN and CDR2 FVKESK. V dropped 4 bases and J dropped 3 bases, with 13 bases sitting between them. The CDR3 extends over 14 amino acids.

The table lists this clonotype with a few counts. The chain links TRBV9 to TRBJ2-5; 13 nucleotides align to TRBD2. J was trimmed by 4 bases and V by 4 bases; bases with no gene match: 13. The germline gives CDR1 SGDLS, CDR2 YYNGEE. There are 18 residues in the CDR3. CDR3 sequence (DNA): TGTGCCAGCAGCTCCGGGACTAGCGGGGCTCTGGTCGGAGAGACCCAGTACTTC. Translating it yields CASSSGTSGALVGETQYF.

The rearrangement uses TRBV20-1 and TRBJ2-1; 10 bases are a match to TRBD1. Germline CDR1 and CDR2: DFQATT and SNEGSKA (reference sequence). This CDR3 has 13 residues. The CDR3 coding sequence is TGCAGGGTGGGGGACAGGGGCAAAAATGAGCAGTTCTTC. This sequence encodes CRVGDRGKNEQFF.

This clonotype was seen many times. The rearrangement links TRBV27 to TRBJ1-1; perhaps TRBD1 as D (6 bases). The length of the CDR3 is 15 residues. V was pared by 5 bases and J by 1 base, with 14 bases between. The germline CDR1 and CDR2 sequences are MNHEY and SMNVEV (reference sequence). The CDR3 DNA is TGTGCCAGCAGTATAGCCGGGGGGGCGAACACTGAAGCTTTCTTT. Its translation is CASSIAGGANTEAFF.

The CDR3 is CASSRDNRNTIYF. CDR3 bases: TGTGCCAGCTCCCGGGACAATCGGAACACCATATATTTT. The V call is TRBV18, the J call TRBJ1-3; a possible D gene is TRBD1 (6 bases). The V and J ends lost 6 bases and 7 bases respectively, with 13 bases between them. From germline, CDR1 is KGHSH and CDR2 LQKENI. There are 13 residues in the CDR3.

This clonotype was observed many times. The chain links TRBV6-1 to TRBJ1-1, with D possibly TRBD1 on 5 matching bases. The germline V and J ends were trimmed by 4 bases and 1 base, with 10 bases remaining between them. Per germline, CDR1 MNHNS and CDR2 SASEGT. This CDR3 comprises 14 residues. The CDR3 coding sequence is TGTGCCAGCAGTGGCTGGGGGGGGAACACTGAAGCTTTCTTT. It specifies CASSGWGGNTEAFF.

This clonotype was seen ten or more times. The rearrangement uses TRBV15 and TRBJ2-1; 10 bases match TRBD2. Germline assignment: CDR1 LNHNV and CDR2 YYDKDF (reference sequence). This CDR3 has 16 residues. V was clipped by 0 bases and J by 9 bases; unmatched bases: 8. The CDR3 protein is CATSRDLAGGRVEQFF. The CDR3 DNA is TGTGCCACCAGCAGAGACTTAGCGGGGGGTAGGGTTGAGCAGTTCTTC.

This clonotype was detected many times. The chain carries TRBV15 and TRBJ2-7; D may be TRBD1 (5 bases). This CDR3 spans 15 amino acids. Per germline, CDR1 LNHNV and CDR2 YYDKDF (reference sequence). Between the trimmed V and J ends, which lost 0 bases and 3 bases, there was a span of 12 bases. CDR3 DNA sequence: TGTGCCACCAGCAGAGATCCGGCAGGGCTCTACGAGCAGTACTTC. Its translation: CATSRDPAGLYEQYF.

This clonotype was seen at least ten times. The chain recombines TRBV5-1 with TRBJ1-1; D is possibly TRBD1 (5 bases). With 1 base removed from V and 4 bases from J, the gap between germline ends came to 11 bases. Germline CDR1 is SGHRS and CDR2 is YFSETQ. The CDR3 is 14 amino acids. In nucleotides, the CDR3 is TGCGCCAGCAGCTTGCGCCCTGGGGGCACTGAAGCTTTCTTT. This translates into CASSLRPGGTEAFF.

This clonotype has a count of ten or more. This chain joins TRBV7-7 and TRBJ2-5; TRBD1 is a possible D gene (5 bases). V lost 4 bases and J 4 bases, leaving 13 bases between the germline ends. This CDR3 comprises 14 residues. CDR1 and CDR2 from the germline V gene are SSHAT and FNYEAQ (reference sequence). The CDR3 region is CASSSDTPGETQYF. The CDR3 DNA is TGTGCCAGCAGCTCGGACACCCCGGGAGAGACCCAGTACTTC.

This clonotype was counted only a few times. The rearrangement uses TRBV9 and TRBJ2-3, with TRBD1 identical over 7 bases. V was clipped by 2 bases and J by 2 bases; unmatched bases: 8. The CDR3 runs 16 residues. Germline loops: CDR1 SGDLS, CDR2 YYNGEE. DNA of the CDR3: TGTGCCAGCAGCGTGGAAGAGGGGGCGATCACAGATACGCAGTATTTT. Amino acids: CASSVEEGAITDTQYF. The whole variable domain, filled in from reference TRBV9 and TRBJ2-3, reads DSGVTQTPKHLITATGQRVTLRCSPRSGDLSVYWYQQSLDQGLQFLIQYYNGEERAKGNILERFSAQQFPDLHSELNLSSLELGDSALYFCASSVEEGAITDTQYFGPGTRLTVL.

A few counts support this clonotype. The CDR3 DNA follows: TGCGCCAGCAGCCAAAAACGAGGGGGGCTCGGTTACAATGAGCAGTTCTTC. This encodes CASSQKRGGLGYNEQFF. The chain joins TRBV4-1 to TRBJ2-1; TRBD1 or TRBD2 may be the D gene (6 bases each). Germline CDR1 and CDR2: MGHRA and YSYEKL. This CDR3 contains 17 residues. With 2 bases removed from V and 4 bases from J, the gap between germline ends came to 18 bases.

This clonotype was recorded many times. The chain links TRBV12-3 or TRBV12-4 to TRBJ2-3, with 9 bases fitting TRBD1. CDR3 length equals 16 residues. The V gene end was trimmed by 6 bases and the J gene end by 3 bases; junction bases not matched to a gene: 10. For the CDR3, the DNA is TGTGCCAGCAGGTCCCCCCCGGGACAGGGAACAGATACGCAGTATTTT. As protein: CASRSPPGQGTDTQYF.

This chain connects TRBV6-1 to TRBJ1-3; 7 bases agree with TRBD1. Germline CDR1 MNHNS, CDR2 SASEGT. Trimming cost V 2 bases and J 0 bases; bases outside gene matches: 10. The CDR3 loop spans 18 amino acids. The CDR3 loop reads CASSETPGQPSSGNTIYF. Written as DNA, the CDR3 is TGTGCCAGCAGTGAAACACCGGGACAGCCAAGCTCTGGAAACACCATATATTTT.

This clonotype was observed many times. The V call is TRBV5-1, the J call TRBJ2-3; D is unresolved. Per the germline V gene, CDR1 is SGHRS and CDR2 is YFSETQ. With 2 bases removed from V and 5 bases from J, the gap between germline ends came to 9 bases. The CDR3 runs to 13 residues. The CDR3 sequence is CASSFPGEDTQYF. CDR3 DNA sequence: TGCGCCAGCAGCTTTCCTGGGGAAGATACGCAGTATTTT.

This clonotype has at least ten counts. This sequence joins TRBV9 and TRBJ1-1; D call uncertain. V lost 4 bases, J lost 2 bases, and 12 bases lay in between. Germline V gene sequence: CDR1 SGDLS, CDR2 YYNGEE. The CDR3 length is 14 residues. The DNA for the CDR3 is TGTGCCAGCAGCCGAAAGGGTCTTAACACTGAAGCTTTCTTT. Its translation: CASSRKGLNTEAFF.

V and J are TRBV19 and TRBJ2-2, with D hard to call. The CDR3 runs 14 residues. V shed 3 bases and J shed 2 bases, with 7 bases lying between them. Per germline, CDR1 LNHDA and CDR2 SQIVND (reference sequence). CDR3 coding DNA: TGTGCCAGTAGTATTATAATTAACACCGGGGAGCTGTTTTTT. Amino acids: CASSIIINTGELFF.